The present TCR beta chain was sequenced within a study of T cell responses to AZD1222 COVID-19 vaccine. Study conclusions and caveats: The number of AZD1222 recipients seropositive at baseline was only five or six.

Only in-frame clones appear in the TCRdb table, and some are missing; sequencing was by immunoSEQ multiplex PCR. The sample includes 150,000 to 200,000 clones, around 92% of them seen just once. With regard to this clone: No antigen is known for it.

Germline CDR1 and CDR2: KGHSH and LQKENI. The CDR3 has 14 amino acids. Trimming pared 5 bases from V and 5 bases from J, leaving 12 bases between. The sequence was obtained from an adult in good health. The source was peripheral blood, collected on day 0 of AZD1222 vaccination. V usage is TRBV18 and J usage is TRBJ1-4, with D unresolved. CDR3 protein: CASSVNDLNEKLFF. The CDR3 DNA sequence: TGTGCCAGCTCAGTCAACGATTTAAATGAAAAACTGTTTTTT.